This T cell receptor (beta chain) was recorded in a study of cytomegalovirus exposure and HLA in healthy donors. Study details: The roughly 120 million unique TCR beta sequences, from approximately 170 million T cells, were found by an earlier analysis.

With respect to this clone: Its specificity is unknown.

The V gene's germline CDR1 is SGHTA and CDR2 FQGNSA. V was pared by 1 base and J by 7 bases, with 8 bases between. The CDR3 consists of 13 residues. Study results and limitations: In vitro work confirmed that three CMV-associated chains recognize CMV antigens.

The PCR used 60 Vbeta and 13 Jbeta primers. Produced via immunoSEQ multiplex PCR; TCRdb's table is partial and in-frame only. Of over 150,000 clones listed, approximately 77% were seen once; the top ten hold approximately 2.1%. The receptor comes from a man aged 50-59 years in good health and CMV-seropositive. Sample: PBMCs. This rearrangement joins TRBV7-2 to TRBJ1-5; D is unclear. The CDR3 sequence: CASSLGRRQPQHF. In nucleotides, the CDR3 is TGTGCCAGCAGCTTAGGGCGGCGCCAGCCCCAGCATTTT.